Below, 20 T cell receptor beta chains from the same sample are listed, as sequenced in a study of technical replicates of blood from a handful of donors (dated by TCRdb to about 2017). Library preparation used the immunoSEQ multiplex PCR assay. TCRdb's version of the immuneACCESS table is confined to in-frame rearrangements and falls short of the full clone set. An unresolved V gene accounts for under half of the shortfall where checked; the remainder is of unknown origin. The sample records 55,000 to 75,000 clones, around 92% of which are singletons. About 3.6% of the sample comes from the top ten. Sequencing used PBMCs. The receptors here all came from a human donor in good health. Some clones in this sample may be carry-over from other donors' samples.

V and J are TRBV7-6 and TRBJ2-1; maybe TRBD2 (6 bases). Between the trimmed V and J ends, which lost 7 bases and 4 bases, there was a span of 14 bases. The CDR3 covers 14 residues. The V gene's germline CDR1 is SGHVS and CDR2 FNYEAQ. CDR3 nucleotides: TGTGCCAGCACTAAGGGACTTGGATACAATGAGCAGTTCTTC. It translates to CASTKGLGYNEQFF.

The V and J genes are TRBV27 and TRBJ2-2, with TRBD1 matching over 8 bases. This CDR3 spans 13 amino acids. Germline V gene data show CDR1 as MNHEY and CDR2 as SMNVEV (reference sequence). Trimming took 3 bases from V and 13 from J; bases not matched to a gene: 7. The CDR3 DNA is TGTGCCAGCAGTTTCTTCGGACAGGGCGGGCTGTTTTTT. Translated, it gives CASSFFGQGGLFF.

The chain is built from TRBV28 and TRBJ2-1, with D maybe TRBD2 (6 bases). Trimming cost V 4 bases and J 7 bases, with 8 bases left between them. Germline V gene lookup returns CDR1 MDHEN and CDR2 SYDVKM. The CDR3 is 12 amino acids. The CDR3 region has the DNA TGTGCCAGCAGTTCCAGCGGGAATGAGCAGTTCTTC. It encodes CASSSSGNEQFF.

This chain connects TRBV27 to TRBJ2-2, with 10 bases matching TRBD2. This CDR3 has 16 residues. Trimming cost V 2 bases and J 2 bases; bases outside gene matches: 2. Germline V gene sequence: CDR1 MNHEY, CDR2 SMNVEV (reference sequence). The CDR3 spells CASSLLAGDNTGELFF. The DNA for the CDR3 is TGTGCCAGCAGTTTACTAGCGGGGGACAACACCGGGGAGCTGTTTTTT.

The chain uses TRBV6-1 and TRBJ2-7, with D perhaps matching TRBD1 (5 bases). The germline V gene has CDR1 MNHNS and CDR2 SASEGT. Trimming stripped 5 bases from V and 2 bases from J, with 16 bases between. The CDR3 totals 15 residues. The CDR3 DNA follows: TGTGCCAGCAGTTTAGGGGTCCCAGGGACCTACGAGCAGTACTTC. Encoded protein: CASSLGVPGTYEQYF.

The chain carries TRBV19 and TRBJ1-5; 7 nucleotides agree with TRBD1. The CDR3 totals 14 residues. Unmatched junction bases numbered 4, after V lost 5 bases and J lost 3 bases. Per germline, CDR1 LNHDA and CDR2 SQIVND (reference sequence). In DNA form, the CDR3 reads TGTGCCAGTAGTGGGACAGTTTTCAATCAGCCCCAGCATTTT. Its translation: CASSGTVFNQPQHF.

This clone has at least ten counts. The CDR3 coding sequence is TGTGCCAGCAGCGGACAGACAGTGAACACTGAAGCTTTCTTT. Translating it yields CASSGQTVNTEAFF. The chain couples TRBV5-8 to TRBJ1-1; D possibly corresponds to TRBD1 (6 bases). V dropped 4 bases and J dropped 0 bases, with 10 bases sitting between them. Germline loops: CDR1 SGHTS, CDR2 YDEGEE. The CDR3 runs 14 residues.

The chain uses TRBV18 and TRBJ2-7; weak D call: TRBD2 (6 bases). This CDR3 comprises 17 residues. Trimming took off 2 bases at V and 0 bases at J, with 17 bases between the two ends. Germline CDR1 KGHSH, CDR2 LQKENI. The DNA for the CDR3 is TGTGCCAGCTCACCAACAGAGGGCGGGGTAAGCTCCTACGAGCAGTACTTC. Its protein product is CASSPTEGGVSSYEQYF.

The genes are TRBV13 and TRBJ2-3, with D possibly TRBD1 on 6 matching bases. This CDR3 region has 14 residues. Looked up from germline, CDR1 is PRHDT and CDR2 is FYEKMQ (reference sequence). Trimming left V 4 bases short and J 5 bases short, with 13 bases between. CDR3 protein: CASSSLNREDTQYF. The CDR3 DNA reads TGTGCCAGCAGCTCCCTAAACAGGGAAGATACGCAGTATTTT.

The chain is built from TRBV7-9 and TRBJ1-5, with D hard to call. Germline CDR1 reads SEHNR; CDR2 reads FQNEAQ (reference sequence). Trimming pared 2 bases from V and 10 bases from J, leaving 9 bases between. This CDR3 spans 12 amino acids. DNA for the CDR3: TGTGCCAGCAGCTTATGGGCCGCACCCCAGCATTTT. Protein product: CASSLWAAPQHF.

The chain is built from TRBV7-2 and TRBJ2-7; D remains ambiguous. Germline CDR1 SGHTA, CDR2 FQGNSA. Trimming left V 5 bases short and J 5 bases short, with 13 bases between. The CDR3 is made up of 13 amino acids. The CDR3 sequence is CASSPRLGDEQYF. In DNA form, the CDR3 reads TGTGCCAGCAGCCCCAGACTCGGCGACGAGCAGTACTTC.

This chain links TRBV11-1 with TRBJ2-6, with 7 bases that match TRBD2. The trim removed 0 bases at V and 4 bases at J, leaving 3 bases unmatched. The CDR3 spans 16 residues. The germline gives CDR1 SGHAT, CDR2 FQDESV (reference sequence). The CDR3 bases are TGTGCCAGCAGCTTAGCGGGAGCGGGGGGGGCCAACGTCCTGACTTTC. Its translation: CASSLAGAGGANVLTF.

CDR3 nucleotide sequence: TGCAGCGTTGAAGTATTGGCGGCAGGGTCGATAGCTTTCTTT. It yields the protein CSVEVLAAGSIAFF. The chain uses TRBV29-1 and TRBJ1-1; D is possibly TRBD1 (5 bases). CDR3 size: 14 residues. Deletions cut 1 base from V and 10 bases from J, with 19 bases between. CDR1 is SQVTM, CDR2 ANQGSEA, per germline.

The chain combines TRBV4-3 with TRBJ2-1, with TRBD2 identical over 14 bases. J lost 10 bases, V lost 0 bases, and 5 bases had no gene match. Germline CDR1 is LGHNA and CDR2 is YSLEER. CDR3 length equals 16 residues. CDR3 loop: CASSQDTGLAGDEQFF. CDR3 nucleotide sequence: TGCGCCAGCAGCCAAGATACGGGACTAGCGGGAGACGAGCAGTTCTTC.

V is TRBV6-1 and J is TRBJ1-5; D not certain. With 11 bases removed from V and 3 bases from J, the gap between germline ends came to 14 bases. The CDR3 covers 13 residues. The germline V gene has CDR1 MNHNS and CDR2 SASEGT. CDR3 sequence: CASRAGLNQPQHF. The CDR3 bases are TGTGCCTCCCGGGCAGGACTCAATCAGCCCCAGCATTTT.

The chain joins TRBV7-6 to TRBJ2-3; D uncertain. Germline CDR1 reads SGHVS; CDR2 reads FNYEAQ. Trimming stripped 5 bases from V and 6 bases from J, with 12 bases between. The CDR3 has 13 amino acids. DNA for the CDR3: TGTGCCAGCAGCCCCGCGCTCGTGGATACGCAGTATTTT. The encoded protein is CASSPALVDTQYF.

The gene calls are TRBV5-6 and TRBJ2-7; possibly TRBD1 for D (5 bases). Germline V lookup: CDR1 SGHDT, CDR2 YYEEEE. V dropped 2 bases and J dropped 3 bases, with 9 bases sitting between them. The CDR3 loop spans 13 amino acids. CDR3 residues: CASSLVQDYEQYF. The CDR3 DNA sequence: TGTGCCAGCAGCTTAGTACAGGACTACGAGCAGTACTTC.

This chain links TRBV6-5 with TRBJ1-4, with D perhaps matching TRBD1 (5 bases). Germline V gene lookup returns CDR1 MNHEY and CDR2 SVGAGI. CDR3 size: 13 residues. V lost 2 bases to trimming and J lost 10 bases, with 11 bases between them. The CDR3 DNA follows: TGTGCCAGCAGTTACGATTCTAGGGGAAAACTGTTTTTT. Protein: CASSYDSRGKLFF.

This clone was detected once. The CDR3 DNA reads TGTGCCAGCAGCTCAAGCGGGGGGCCGCGAGGGGAGCAGTTCTTC. Encoded protein: CASSSSGGPRGEQFF. V and J are TRBV5-6 and TRBJ2-1; TRBD2 matches 9 bases. V was clipped by 3 bases and J by 10 bases; unmatched bases: 11. The CDR3 extends over 15 amino acids. The germline V gene encodes CDR1 SGHDT and CDR2 YYEEEE.

This chain joins TRBV4-3 and TRBJ1-5, with D hard to call. The V gene lost 0 bases and the J gene lost 9 bases, with 15 bases spanning the gap. CDR3 length: 15 amino acids. From germline, CDR1 is LGHNA and CDR2 YSLEER. The chain's CDR3 is CASSQEWQLSLPQHF. CDR3 DNA sequence: TGCGCCAGCAGCCAAGAATGGCAACTATCATTGCCCCAGCATTTT.